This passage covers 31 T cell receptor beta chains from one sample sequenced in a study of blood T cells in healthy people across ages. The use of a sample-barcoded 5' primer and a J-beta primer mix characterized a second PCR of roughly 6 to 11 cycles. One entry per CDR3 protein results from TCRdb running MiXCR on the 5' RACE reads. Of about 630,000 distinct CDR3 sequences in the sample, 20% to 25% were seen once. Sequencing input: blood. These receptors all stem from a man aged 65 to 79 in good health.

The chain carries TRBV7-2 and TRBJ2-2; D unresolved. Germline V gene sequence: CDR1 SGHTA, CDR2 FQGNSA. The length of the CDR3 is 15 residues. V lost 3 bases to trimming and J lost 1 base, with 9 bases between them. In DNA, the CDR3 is TGTGCCAGCAGCTTGGATAGCTTGAACACCGGGGAGCTGTTTTTT. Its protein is CASSLDSLNTGELFF. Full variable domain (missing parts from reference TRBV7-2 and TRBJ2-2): GAGVSQSPSNKVTEKGKDVELRCDPISGHTALYWYRQSLGQGLEFLIYFQGNSAPDKSGLPSDRFSAERTGGSVSTLTIQRTQQEDSAVYLCASSLDSLNTGELFFGEGSRLTVL.

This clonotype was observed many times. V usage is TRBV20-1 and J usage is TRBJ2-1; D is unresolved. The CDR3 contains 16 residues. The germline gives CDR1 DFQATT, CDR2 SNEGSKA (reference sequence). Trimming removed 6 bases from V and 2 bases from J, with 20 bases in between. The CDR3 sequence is CSALEADGLAYNEQFF. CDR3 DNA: TGCAGTGCCCTTGAGGCGGACGGCTTGGCCTACAATGAGCAGTTCTTC.

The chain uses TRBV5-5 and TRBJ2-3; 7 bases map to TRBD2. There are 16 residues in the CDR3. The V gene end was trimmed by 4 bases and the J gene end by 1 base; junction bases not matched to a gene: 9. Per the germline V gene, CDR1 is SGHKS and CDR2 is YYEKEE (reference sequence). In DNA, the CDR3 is TGTGCCAGCAGCCCCACGGGACTACTTCGCACAGATACGCAGTATTTT. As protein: CASSPTGLLRTDTQYF.

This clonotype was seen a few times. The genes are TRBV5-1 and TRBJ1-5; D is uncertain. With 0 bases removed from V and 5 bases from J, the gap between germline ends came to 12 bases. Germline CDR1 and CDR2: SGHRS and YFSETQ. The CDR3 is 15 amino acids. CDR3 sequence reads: CASSLDGTSDQPQHF. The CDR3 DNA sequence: TGCGCCAGCAGCTTGGATGGTACGTCCGATCAGCCCCAGCATTTT. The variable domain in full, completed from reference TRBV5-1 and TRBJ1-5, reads KAGVTQTPRYLIKTRGQQVTLSCSPISGHRSVSWYQQTPGQGLQFLFEYFSETQRNKGNFPGRFSGRQFSNSRSEMNVSTLELGDSALYLCASSLDGTSDQPQHFGDGTRLSIL.

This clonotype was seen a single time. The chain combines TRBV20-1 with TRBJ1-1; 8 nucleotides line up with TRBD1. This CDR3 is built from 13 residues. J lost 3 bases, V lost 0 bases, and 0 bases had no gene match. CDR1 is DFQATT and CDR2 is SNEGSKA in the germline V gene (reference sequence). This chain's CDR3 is CSAREQGDTEAFF. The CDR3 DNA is TGCAGTGCTAGAGAACAGGGGGACACTGAAGCTTTCTTT.

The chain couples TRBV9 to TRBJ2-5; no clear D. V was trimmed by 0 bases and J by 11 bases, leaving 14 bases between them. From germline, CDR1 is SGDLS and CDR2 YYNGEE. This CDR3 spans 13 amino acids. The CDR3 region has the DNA TGTGCCAGCAGCGTAGCGTGGGGTGATGAGCAGTACTTC. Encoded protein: CASSVAWGDEQYF.

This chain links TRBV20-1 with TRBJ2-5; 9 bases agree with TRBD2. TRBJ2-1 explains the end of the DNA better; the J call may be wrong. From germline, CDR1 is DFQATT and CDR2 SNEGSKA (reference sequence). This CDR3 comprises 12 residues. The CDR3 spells CSVTREGVEQFF. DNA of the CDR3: TGCAGTGTAACGCGGGAGGGGGTGGAGCAGTTCTTC.

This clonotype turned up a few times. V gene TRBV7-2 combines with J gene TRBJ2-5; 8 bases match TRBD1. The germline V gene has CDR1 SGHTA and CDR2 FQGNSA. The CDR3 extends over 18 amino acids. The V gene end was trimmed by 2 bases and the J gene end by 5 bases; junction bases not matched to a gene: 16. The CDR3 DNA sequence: TGTGCCAGCAGCTTAAGGACAGGGTCTGAAACCTTTCCGGAGACCCAGTACTTC. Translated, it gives CASSLRTGSETFPETQYF.

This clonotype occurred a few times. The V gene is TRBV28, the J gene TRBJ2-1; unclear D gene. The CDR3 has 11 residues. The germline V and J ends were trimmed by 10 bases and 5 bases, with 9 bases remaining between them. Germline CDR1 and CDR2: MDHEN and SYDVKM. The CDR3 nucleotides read TGTGCCACCCGGGCCAACAATGAGCAGTTCTTC. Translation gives CATRANNEQFF.

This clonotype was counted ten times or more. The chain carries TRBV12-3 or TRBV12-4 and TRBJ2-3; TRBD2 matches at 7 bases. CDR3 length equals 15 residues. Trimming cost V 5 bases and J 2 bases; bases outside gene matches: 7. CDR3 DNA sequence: TGTGCCAGCAGTCCCGCGGGAGTAGACACAGATACGCAGTATTTT. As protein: CASSPAGVDTDTQYF.

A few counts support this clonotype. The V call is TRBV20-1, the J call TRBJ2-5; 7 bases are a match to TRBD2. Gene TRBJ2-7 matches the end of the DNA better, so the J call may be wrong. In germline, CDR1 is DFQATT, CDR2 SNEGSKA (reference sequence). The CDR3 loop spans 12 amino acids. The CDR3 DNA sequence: TGCAGTGCTGGGGGGGTCACCTACGAGCAGTACTTC. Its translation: CSAGGVTYEQYF.

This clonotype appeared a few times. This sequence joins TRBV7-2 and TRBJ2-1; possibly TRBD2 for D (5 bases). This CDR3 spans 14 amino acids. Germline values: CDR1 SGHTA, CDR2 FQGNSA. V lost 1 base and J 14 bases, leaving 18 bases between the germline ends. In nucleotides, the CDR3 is TGTGCCAGCAGCTTAGGCACAAGGGAGACATTAGAGTTCTTC. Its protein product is CASSLGTRETLEFF.

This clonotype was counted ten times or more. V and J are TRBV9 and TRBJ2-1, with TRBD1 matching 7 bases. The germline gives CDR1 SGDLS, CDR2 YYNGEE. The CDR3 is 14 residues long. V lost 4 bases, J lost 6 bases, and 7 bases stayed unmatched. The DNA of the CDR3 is TGTGCCAGCAGCAAACAGACAGGGAGCAATGAGCAGTTCTTC. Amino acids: CASSKQTGSNEQFF.

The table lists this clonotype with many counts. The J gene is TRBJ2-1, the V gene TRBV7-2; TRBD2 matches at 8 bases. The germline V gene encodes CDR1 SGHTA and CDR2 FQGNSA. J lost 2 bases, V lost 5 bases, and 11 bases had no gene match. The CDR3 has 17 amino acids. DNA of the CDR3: TGTGCCAGCAGCCGTAGGGGTAGCGGGAACACCTACAATGAGCAGTTCTTC. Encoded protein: CASSRRGSGNTYNEQFF.

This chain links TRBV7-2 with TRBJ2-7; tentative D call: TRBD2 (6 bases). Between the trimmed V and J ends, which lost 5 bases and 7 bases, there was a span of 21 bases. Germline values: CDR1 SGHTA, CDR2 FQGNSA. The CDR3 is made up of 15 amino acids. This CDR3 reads CASSPTGTLVEEQYF. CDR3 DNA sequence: TGTGCCAGCAGCCCTACCGGGACTCTGGTTGAAGAGCAGTACTTC.

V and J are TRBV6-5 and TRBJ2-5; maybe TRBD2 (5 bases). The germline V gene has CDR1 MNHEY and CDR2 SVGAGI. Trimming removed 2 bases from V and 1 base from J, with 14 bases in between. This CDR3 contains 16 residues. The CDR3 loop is CASSYLLGDVQETQYF. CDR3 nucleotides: TGTGCCAGCAGTTACCTGCTGGGAGACGTCCAAGAGACCCAGTACTTC.

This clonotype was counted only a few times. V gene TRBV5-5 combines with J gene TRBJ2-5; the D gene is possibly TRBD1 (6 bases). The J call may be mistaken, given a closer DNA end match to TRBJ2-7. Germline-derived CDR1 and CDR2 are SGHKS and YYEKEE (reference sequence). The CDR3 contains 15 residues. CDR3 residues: CASSLATGLRYEQYF. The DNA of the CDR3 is TGTGCCAGCAGCTTGGCGACAGGATTGCGGTACGAGCAGTACTTC.

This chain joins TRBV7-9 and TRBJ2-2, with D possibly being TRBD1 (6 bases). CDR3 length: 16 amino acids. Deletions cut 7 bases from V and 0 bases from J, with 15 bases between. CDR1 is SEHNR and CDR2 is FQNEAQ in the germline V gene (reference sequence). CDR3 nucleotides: TGTGCCAGCACCGAAAGGGGGACCACGAACACCGGGGAGCTGTTTTTT. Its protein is CASTERGTTNTGELFF.

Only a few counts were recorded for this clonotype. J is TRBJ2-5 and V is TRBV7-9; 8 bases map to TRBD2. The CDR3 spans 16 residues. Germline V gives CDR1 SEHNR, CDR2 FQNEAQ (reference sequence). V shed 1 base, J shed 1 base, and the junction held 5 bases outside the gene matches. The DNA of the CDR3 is TGTGCCAGCAGCTTAGTCAGCGGGGGACTCCAAGAGACCCAGTACTTC. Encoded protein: CASSLVSGGLQETQYF. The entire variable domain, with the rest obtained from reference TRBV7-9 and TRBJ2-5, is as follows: DTGVSQNPRHKITKRGQNVTFRCDPISEHNRLYWYRQTLGQGPEFLTYFQNEAQLEKSRLLSDRFSAERPKGSFSTLEIQRTEQGDSAMYLCASSLVSGGLQETQYFGPGTRLLVL.

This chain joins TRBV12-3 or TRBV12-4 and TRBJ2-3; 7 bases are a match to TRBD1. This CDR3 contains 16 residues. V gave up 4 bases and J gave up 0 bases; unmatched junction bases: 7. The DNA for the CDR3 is TGTGCCAGCAGTTACGGGGACAGTCTAAGCACAGATACGCAGTATTTT. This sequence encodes CASSYGDSLSTDTQYF.

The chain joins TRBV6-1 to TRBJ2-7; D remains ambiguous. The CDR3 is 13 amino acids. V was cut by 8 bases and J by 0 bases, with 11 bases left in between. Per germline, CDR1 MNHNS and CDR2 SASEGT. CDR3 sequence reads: CASYSLSSYEQYF. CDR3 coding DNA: TGTGCCAGCTATAGCCTAAGCTCCTACGAGCAGTACTTC.

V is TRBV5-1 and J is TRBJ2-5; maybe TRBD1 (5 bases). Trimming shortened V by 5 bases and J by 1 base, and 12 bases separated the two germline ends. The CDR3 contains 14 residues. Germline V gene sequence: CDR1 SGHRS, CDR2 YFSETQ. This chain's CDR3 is CASSSPGIQETQYF. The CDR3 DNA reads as TGCGCCAGCAGTAGCCCAGGGATCCAAGAGACCCAGTACTTC.

CDR3 nucleotides: TGCGCCAGCAGCCAAGAGGGCCGGACAGATACGCAGTATTTT. This encodes CASSQEGRTDTQYF. The chain uses TRBV4-3 and TRBJ2-3, with D unresolved. Trimming removed 0 bases at V and 3 bases at J, with 7 bases between. This CDR3 has 14 amino acids. The germline gives CDR1 LGHNA, CDR2 YSLEER.

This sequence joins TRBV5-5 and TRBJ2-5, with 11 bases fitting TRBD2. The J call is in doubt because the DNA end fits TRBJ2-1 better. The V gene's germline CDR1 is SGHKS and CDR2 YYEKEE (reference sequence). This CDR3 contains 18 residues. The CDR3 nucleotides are TGTGCCAGCAGCTTGGTGAGGGGGACTAGCGGTACGGTCAATGAGCAGTTCTTC. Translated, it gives CASSLVRGTSGTVNEQFF.

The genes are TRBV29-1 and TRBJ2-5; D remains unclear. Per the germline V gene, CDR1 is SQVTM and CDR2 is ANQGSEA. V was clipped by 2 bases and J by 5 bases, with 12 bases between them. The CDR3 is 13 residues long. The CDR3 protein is CSVEQAVGETQYF. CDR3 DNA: TGCAGCGTTGAACAGGCAGTTGGTGAGACCCAGTACTTC. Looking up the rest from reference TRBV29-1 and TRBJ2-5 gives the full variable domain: SAVISQKPSRDICQRGTSLTIQCQVDSQVTMMFWYRQQPGQSLTLIATANQGSEATYESGFVIDKFPISRPNLTFSTLTVSNMSPEDSSIYLCSVEQAVGETQYFGPGTRLLVL.

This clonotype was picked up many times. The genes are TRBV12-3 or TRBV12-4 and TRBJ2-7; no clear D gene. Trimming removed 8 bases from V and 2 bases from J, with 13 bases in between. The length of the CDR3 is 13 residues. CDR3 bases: TGTGCCAGCTCGCGGAGTTTGGCCTACGAGCAGTACTTC. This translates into CASSRSLAYEQYF.

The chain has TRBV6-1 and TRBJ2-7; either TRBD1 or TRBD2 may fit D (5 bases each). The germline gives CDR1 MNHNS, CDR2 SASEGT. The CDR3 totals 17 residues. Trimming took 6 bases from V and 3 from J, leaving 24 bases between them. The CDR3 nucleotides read TGTGCCAGCAGCCCCGGTGGGGCCATGCGACTATACTACGAGCAGTACTTC. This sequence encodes CASSPGGAMRLYYEQYF.

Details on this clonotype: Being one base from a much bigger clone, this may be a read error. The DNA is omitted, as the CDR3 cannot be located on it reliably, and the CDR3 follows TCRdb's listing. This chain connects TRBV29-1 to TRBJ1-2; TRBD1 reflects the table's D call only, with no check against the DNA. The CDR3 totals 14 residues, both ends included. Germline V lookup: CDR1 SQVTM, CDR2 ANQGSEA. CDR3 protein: CSVGIGTGNYGCTF.

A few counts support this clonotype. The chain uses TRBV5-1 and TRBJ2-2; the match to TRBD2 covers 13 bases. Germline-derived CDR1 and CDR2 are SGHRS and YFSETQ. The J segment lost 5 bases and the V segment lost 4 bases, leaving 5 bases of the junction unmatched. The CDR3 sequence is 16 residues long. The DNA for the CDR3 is TGCGCCAGCAGCCTACTAGCGGGAGGGCGGACCGGGGAGCTGTTTTTT. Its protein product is CASSLLAGGRTGELFF.

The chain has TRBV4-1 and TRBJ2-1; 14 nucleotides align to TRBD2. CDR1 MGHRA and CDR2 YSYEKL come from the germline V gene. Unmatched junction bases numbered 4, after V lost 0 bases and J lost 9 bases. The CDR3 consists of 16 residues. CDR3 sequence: CASSQDMGLAGVEQFF. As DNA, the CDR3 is TGCGCCAGCAGCCAAGATATGGGACTAGCGGGAGTTGAGCAGTTCTTC.

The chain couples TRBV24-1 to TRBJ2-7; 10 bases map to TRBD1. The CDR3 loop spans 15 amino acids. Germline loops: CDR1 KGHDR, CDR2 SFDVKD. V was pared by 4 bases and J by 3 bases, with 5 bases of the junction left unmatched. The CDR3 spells CATSEDRTGGYEQYF. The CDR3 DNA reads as TGTGCCACCAGTGAGGACAGGACAGGGGGCTACGAGCAGTACTTC.